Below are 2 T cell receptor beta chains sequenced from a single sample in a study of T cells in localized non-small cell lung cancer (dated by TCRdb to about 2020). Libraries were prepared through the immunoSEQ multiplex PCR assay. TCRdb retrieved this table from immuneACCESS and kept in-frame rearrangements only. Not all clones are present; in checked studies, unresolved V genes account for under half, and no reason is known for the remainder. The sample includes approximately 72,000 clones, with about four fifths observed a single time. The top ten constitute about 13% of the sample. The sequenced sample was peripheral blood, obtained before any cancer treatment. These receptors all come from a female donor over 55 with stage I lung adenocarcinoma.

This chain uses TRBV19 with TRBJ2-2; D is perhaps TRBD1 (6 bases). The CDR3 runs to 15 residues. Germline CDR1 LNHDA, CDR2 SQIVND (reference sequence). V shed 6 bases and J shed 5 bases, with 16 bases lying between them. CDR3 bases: TGTGCCAGTAGAACTCCTACAGGGTATACCGGGGAGCTGTTTTTT. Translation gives CASRTPTGYTGELFF.

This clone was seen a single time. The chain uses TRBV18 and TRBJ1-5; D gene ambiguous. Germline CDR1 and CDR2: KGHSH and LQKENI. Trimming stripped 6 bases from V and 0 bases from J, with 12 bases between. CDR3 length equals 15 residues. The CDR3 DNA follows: TGTGCCAGCTCGCTTTCCAGGACTAGCAATCAGCCCCAGCATTTT. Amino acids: CASSLSRTSNQPQHF.